These T cell receptor beta chains were read from a single sample in a study of blood T cell repertoires in COVID-19. Produced via immunoSEQ multiplex PCR; TCRdb's table is partial and in-frame only. Of about 160,000 clones listed, approximately 77% are singletons. Material: PBMCs or T cells enriched from blood (not recorded which). The receptors originated from a man aged 60-69 years who had recovered from COVID-19. CDR3s include the opening cysteine and the closing phenylalanine or tryptophan. The D gene is left open where the match is weak. Clone sizes are given selectively: once, few, many, or a class where the clone is expanded.

D gene	clone size	V gene	J gene	CDR3 DNA	CDR3 protein
TRBD2	-	TRBV11-3	TRBJ2-3	TGTGCCTCCGCTAGCGGGAGGAGCACAGATACGCAGTATTTT	CASASGRSTDTQYF
-	-	TRBV29-1	TRBJ2-1	TGCAGCGTTGAAGGAGTCGGTAGCTCCTACAATGAGCAGTTCTTC	CSVEGVGSSYNEQFF
TRBD1	-	TRBV28	TRBJ1-5	TGTGCCAGCAGTTTATACGGGACAGGGTTTCAGCCCCAGCATTTT	CASSLYGTGFQPQHF
TRBD1	-	TRBV6-5	TRBJ2-7	TGTGCCAGCAGTCCCTCGGGACAGGGCGGGGGGCAGTACTTC	CASSPSGQGGGQYF
TRBD1	-	TRBV5-4	TRBJ1-1	TGTGCCAGCAGCTCAACCCTGACAGGGCGGACTGAAGCTTTCTTT	CASSSTLTGRTEAFF
-	-	TRBV30	TRBJ2-2	TGTGCCTGGAGGCGTTCGGCCAGCGTCGGAACCGGGGAGCTGTTTTTT	CAWRRSASVGTGELFF
TRBD1	once	TRBV5-4	TRBJ2-5	TGTGCCAGCAGCCGGGGACAGACGCAAGAGACCCAGTACTTC	CASSRGQTQETQYF
TRBD1	-	TRBV28	TRBJ2-7	TGTGCCAGCAGCCAGGGACAGGCGCCCTACGAGCAGTACTTC	CASSQGQAPYEQYF
TRBD2	-	TRBV10-3	TRBJ2-1	TGTGCCATCAGTGAGTCGATAGGGACTAGATTGTTCTTC	CAISESIGTRLFF
TRBD2	-	TRBV3-1/TRBV3-2	TRBJ2-1	TGTGCCAGCAGCCAAGGCCAGCGGGGGAGGTCCTACAATGAGCAGTTCTTC	CASSQGQRGRSYNEQFF
-	once	TRBV5-1	TRBJ2-7	TGCGCCAGCAGCTTGGGGGGTTCTAGCCGGAGCTCCTACGAGCAGTACTTC	CASSLGGSSRSSYEQYF
-	-	TRBV5-4	TRBJ2-1	TGTGCCAGCAGCTTGCAGGGCAATGAGCAGTTCTTC	CASSLQGNEQFF
-	-	TRBV12-3/TRBV12-4	TRBJ2-7	TGTGCCAGCAGTTTACAGGGGTACGAGCAGTACTTC	CASSLQGYEQYF
TRBD1	-	TRBV9	TRBJ2-1	TGTGCCAGCAGCGTCGACAGGGGGGTACCCTACAATGAGCAGTTCTTC	CASSVDRGVPYNEQFF
-	-	TRBV3-1/TRBV3-2	TRBJ2-7	TGTGCCAGCAGCCTGACTAGTATGGGCGAGCAGTACTTC	CASSLTSMGEQYF
-	-	TRBV14	TRBJ2-5	TGTGCCAGCAGCCAAGAACGGGGGATTGGAGAGACCCAGTACTTC	CASSQERGIGETQYF
-	-	TRBV7-8	TRBJ1-2	TGTGCCAGCAGCTTGGGGAGGGGCCTTGGCTATGGCTACACCTTC	CASSLGRGLGYGYTF
-	-	TRBV11-2	TRBJ2-1	TGTGCCAGCAGCTTAGCGGCGGCAGTAGGGAGCGGTGAGCAGTTCTTC	CASSLAAAVGSGEQFF
-	few	TRBV6-5	TRBJ2-2	TGTGCCAGCAGTTACCCCTCGCTTGGCGGCGGGGAGCTGTTTTTT	CASSYPSLGGGELFF
TRBD1	-	TRBV24-1	TRBJ2-2	TGTGCCACCAGTGCCCGGGACAGGGTCAGGAGGGAGCTGTTTTTT	CATSARDRVRRELFF
TRBD1	once	TRBV9	TRBJ2-2	TGTGCCAGCAGCGTGTCAGGGGGCTCTCCCGGGGAGCTGTTTTTT	CASSVSGGSPGELFF
-	-	TRBV11-3	TRBJ2-2	TGTGCCAGCAGCTCCCTCGGTGGAGTAACCGCGAACACCGGGGAGCTGTTTTTT	CASSSLGGVTANTGELFF
-	-	TRBV27	TRBJ2-7	TGTGCCAGCTCCGCAGGGCAGGGTGTAGGAACCTACGAGCAGTACTTC	CASSAGQGVGTYEQYF
TRBD1	-	TRBV6-2/TRBV6-3	TRBJ2-7	TGTGCCAGCAGTTACTACGGAACAGGGGGAGGCGAGCAGTACTTC	CASSYYGTGGGEQYF
-	-	TRBV5-8	TRBJ2-2	TGTGCCAGCAGCTTGGCAGGGGAGAACAGGGAGCTGTTTTTT	CASSLAGENRELFF
TRBD1	-	TRBV9	TRBJ1-3	TGTGCCAGCAGCGTAGATGCCGGACAGGGGGCTAGAAACACCATATATTTT	CASSVDAGQGARNTIYF
TRBD2	-	TRBV6-1	TRBJ2-3	TGTGCCAGCAGTGAAGAGGGTGGACTAGCGGGCTCAGATACGCAGTATTTT	CASSEEGGLAGSDTQYF